This TCR beta chain emerged from a study of regulatory T cells in long-lasting Graves disease. Arm-PCR of CDR3 regions with iRepertoire HTBI primers generated TCR beta libraries. Authors' processing steps: Samples jointly harbored 60 or so TRBV and some 13 TRBJ segments. TCRdb re-called the multiplex PCR reads with MiXCR, one entry per CDR3 protein. TCRdb's processing, not the study's, gives the V and J calls here. The repertoire consists of 400,000 to 500,000 distinct CDR3 sequences, with 20% occurring once and the leading ten covering 7.8%. This clonotype was seen only a few times. The antigen is undetermined. Sample time point: persistent/refractory GD, antithyroid drugs over 5 years with positive TRAb. Preparation of the TCR library used RNA extracted from PBMCs. A roughly 8.1-milliliter sample of peripheral blood was drawn into EDTA tubes. Overall study results and limits: Those with persistent disease had in common more public clonotypes (around 2,500) than new patients (roughly 970).

The source of this sequence is a female donor with Graves disease. Sequencing used peripheral blood mononuclear cells (PBMCs), obtained when the disease was refractory, from a patient treated with antithyroid drugs.

The CDR3 loop reads CASSWVAPNTGELFF. DNA for the CDR3: TGTGCCAGCAGTTGGGTGGCCCCGAACACCGGGGAGCTGTTTTTT. The chain combines TRBV7-9 with TRBJ2-2, with D unclear. The V gene lost 6 bases and the J gene lost 0 bases, with 11 bases spanning the gap. CDR1 and CDR2 (germline): SEHNR, FQNEAQ (reference sequence). This CDR3 has 15 residues.